These 13 T cell receptor beta chains were all obtained from the same sample, sequenced in a study of CD8 T cells in ankylosing spondylitis. TCRdb redid the calling of the 5' RACE reads with MiXCR, one entry per CDR3 protein. The table has approximately 60,000 distinct CDR3 sequences, 6.2% seen once. Sequencing used synovial fluid, either unsorted or a sorted T cell fraction (not recorded which). The origin of the receptors is a male donor with ankylosing spondylitis.

The rearrangement uses TRBV14 and TRBJ1-6, with TRBD1 as a possible D gene (5 bases). Germline CDR1 reads SGHDN; CDR2 reads FVKESK. With 3 bases removed from V and 10 bases from J, the gap between germline ends came to 25 bases. This CDR3 is 18 amino acids long. In DNA form, the CDR3 reads TGTGCCAGCAGCCACAACAGGCGAACAGGATTAATTTCATCACCCCTCCACTTT. It is translated as CASSHNRRTGLISSPLHF.

This clonotype has ten or more counts. The rearrangement uses TRBV29-1 and TRBJ1-1; D gene unclear. Trimming cost V 6 bases and J 1 base, with 12 bases left between them. Germline-derived CDR1 and CDR2 are SQVTM and ANQGSEA. The CDR3 consists of 13 residues. DNA of the CDR3: TGCAGCGTGGATACAGCGGGGAACACTGAAGCTTTCTTT. Encoded protein: CSVDTAGNTEAFF. The full variable domain, in which reference TRBV29-1 and TRBJ1-1 provide the parts outside the CDR3, is SAVISQKPSRDICQRGTSLTIQCQVDSQVTMMFWYRQQPGQSLTLIATANQGSEATYESGFVIDKFPISRPNLTFSTLTVSNMSPEDSSIYLCSVDTAGNTEAFFGQGTRLTVV.

The chain combines TRBV4-1 with TRBJ1-3, with TRBD1 matching over 9 bases. Germline V gene lookup returns CDR1 MGHRA and CDR2 YSYEKL. CDR3 length equals 18 residues. Germline trimming cut 4 bases from V and 0 bases from J; bases unmatched to any gene: 10. CDR3 residues: CASSRTGTGSHSGNTIYF. The CDR3, as DNA: TGCGCCAGCAGCCGGACCGGGACAGGGAGCCACTCTGGAAACACCATATATTTT.

This clonotype was recorded many times. The chain links TRBV29-1 to TRBJ2-1, with D possibly TRBD2 on 5 matching bases. The V gene lost 1 base and the J gene lost 10 bases, with 8 bases spanning the gap. The germline V gene encodes CDR1 SQVTM and CDR2 ANQGSEA. There are 11 residues in the CDR3. The CDR3 nucleotides are TGCAGCGTTGAAGGACTACAGGAGCAGTTCTTC. It specifies CSVEGLQEQFF.

This chain links TRBV19 with TRBJ2-3; TRBD1 matches 8 bases. The CDR3 totals 15 residues. V lost 2 bases to trimming and J lost 2 bases; unmatched junction nucleotides: 3. Germline assignment: CDR1 LNHDA and CDR2 SQIVND (reference sequence). CDR3 sequence reads: CASSIWTGHTDTQYF. CDR3 sequence (DNA): TGTGCCAGTAGTATATGGACAGGGCACACAGATACGCAGTATTTT.

There are a few counts of this clonotype. A much larger clone sits a single nucleotide away, making a read error possible. The V gene is TRBV15, the J gene TRBJ1-4; weak D call: TRBD1 (6 bases). The CDR3 loop spans 15 amino acids. The germline V gene has CDR1 LNHNV and CDR2 YYDKDF (reference sequence). The CDR3 DNA reads as TGTGCCATCAGCAGAGGGGGGAACATAGATGAAAAACTGTTTTTT. It codes for CAISRGGNIDEKLFF.

This clonotype was recorded many times. The chain couples TRBV7-3 to TRBJ2-2; weak D call: TRBD2 (6 bases). Germline CDR1 reads SGHTA; CDR2 reads FQGTGA. CDR3 size: 14 residues. The V end lost 2 bases, the J end lost 4 bases, and 8 bases lay between the germline ends. In DNA form, the CDR3 reads TGTGCCAGCAGCTTAGGACTAATCACCGGGGAGCTGTTTTTT. Its translation is CASSLGLITGELFF.

This clonotype was recorded a few times. The chain links TRBV30 to TRBJ2-5, with 7 bases aligning to TRBD2. Germline V lookup: CDR1 GTSNPN, CDR2 SVGIG (reference sequence). The junction had 13 bases not matched to a gene; V was cut back by 0 bases and J by 6 bases. The CDR3 is 16 amino acids. DNA of the CDR3: TGTGCCTGGAGTGTACGTGGCAGAGAAGCGGGAAAGACCCAGTACTTC. It translates to CAWSVRGREAGKTQYF.

This clonotype was observed many times. The J gene is TRBJ1-1, the V gene TRBV11-3; TRBD1 matches 9 bases. The CDR3 has 16 residues. CDR1 and CDR2 from the germline V gene are SGHNT and YENEEA. Trimming took 5 bases from V and 2 from J; bases not matched to a gene: 9. The CDR3 nucleotides read TGTGCCAGCAGCCCCGGGGGGGGACAGGGTAACACTGAAGCTTTCTTT. The encoded protein is CASSPGGGQGNTEAFF.

This chain links TRBV19 with TRBJ1-1; D might be TRBD1 (6 bases). There are 13 residues in the CDR3. Germline-derived CDR1 and CDR2 are LNHDA and SQIVND (reference sequence). The ends were cut back, 4 bases at V and 4 bases at J, with 10 bases in the middle. In nucleotides, the CDR3 is TGTGCCAGTAGTAGGTGGGGGCTCACTGAAGCTTTCTTT. It is translated as CASSRWGLTEAFF.

This clonotype was counted many times. The gene calls are TRBV6-2 or TRBV6-3 and TRBJ2-1; perhaps TRBD1 as D (5 bases). CDR1 and CDR2 (germline): MNHEY, SVGEGT. The CDR3 sequence is 14 residues long. V lost 5 bases, J lost 7 bases, and 15 bases lay in between. CDR3: CASSNLGRANEQFF. For the CDR3, the DNA is TGTGCCAGCAGTAACCTCGGCAGGGCGAATGAGCAGTTCTTC.

This clonotype was found many times. The chain's CDR3 is CASSSSRGRTDTQYF. The CDR3, as DNA: TGCGCCAGCAGCTCATCCAGGGGGCGCACAGATACGCAGTATTTT. The V call is TRBV5-1, the J call TRBJ2-3, with 8 bases that match TRBD1. V shed 3 bases and J 1 base; nucleotides not matched to a gene: 4. CDR1 is SGHRS and CDR2 is YFSETQ in the germline V gene. CDR3 length equals 15 residues.

J is TRBJ1-2 and V is TRBV27; TRBD1 agrees at 11 bases. The CDR3 runs 16 residues. Germline CDR1 is MNHEY and CDR2 is SMNVEV (reference sequence). The V segment lost 3 bases and the J segment 5 bases; nucleotides outside the gene matches: 8. CDR3 in DNA: TGTGCCAGCAGTTTTACAGCCGGGACAGGGGGATATGGCTACACCTTC. Its protein is CASSFTAGTGGYGYTF.